The 2 T cell receptor beta chains listed next were all sequenced from one sample in a study of T cell responses to AZD1222 COVID-19 vaccine. Measured with immunoSEQ multiplex PCR; TCRdb has only the in-frame clones, and not every one. Counted here are some 130,000 clones, 88% occurring once; the ten biggest clones make up around 20%. The sequenced sample was peripheral blood, obtained on day 0 of MenACWY control vaccination. Receptors were obtained from an adult in good health.

V usage is TRBV11-2 and J usage is TRBJ2-1; D possibly corresponds to TRBD2 (7 bases). V dropped 6 bases and J dropped 1 base, with 25 bases sitting between them. The germline CDR1 and CDR2 sequences are SGHAT and FQNNGV. This CDR3 contains 19 residues. The CDR3 is CASRPRGGDLDTSYNEQFF. The CDR3 nucleotides read TGTGCCAGCAGACCCAGAGGGGGGGACCTAGACACGTCCTACAATGAGCAGTTCTTC.

The chain links TRBV10-3 to TRBJ2-7; 7 positions match TRBD1. The ends lost 4 bases at V and 3 bases at J; junction bases unmatched: 6. The CDR3 runs to 14 residues. The germline CDR1 and CDR2 sequences are ENHRY and SYGVKD. CDR3 nucleotides: TGTGCCATCAGTGCAAGACAGGGCTACTACGAGCAGTACTTC. It yields the protein CAISARQGYYEQYF.